What follows describes a single T cell receptor (beta chain). No antigen is known for it. The sample comes from a study of blood T cells in healthy people across ages. Whole-study context: The template switching approach captured approximately one barcoded beta molecule for every two T cells.

The CDR3 runs to 14 residues. Germline CDR1 reads MNHEY; CDR2 reads SVGEGT. A second PCR of roughly 7 to 11 cycles used a sample-barcoded 5' primer and a J-beta primer mix. Every molecule of cDNA carried a tag from a template-switch adaptor with 12 random nucleotides. TCRdb redid the calling of the 5' RACE reads with MiXCR, one entry per CDR3 protein. In the table there are roughly 700,000 distinct CDR3 sequences, approximately 49% of which are singletons. General study findings and limits: TCR beta diversity was tightly associated with the proportion of naive T cells.

The sequence was collected from a woman aged 55-70 years in good health. Material: blood. J is TRBJ2-5 and V is TRBV6-2 or TRBV6-3, with 7 bases fitting TRBD1. The tail of the sequence fits TRBJ2-1 better, so the J call may be wrong. The CDR3 sequence is CASSYRQGQETQFF. CDR3 bases: TGTGCCAGCAGTTACCGACAGGGCCAAGAGACCCAGTTCTTC.